Listed below are T cell receptor beta chains from one sample, sequenced in a study of blood T cells in healthy people across ages. TCRdb re-analysed the 5' RACE reads in MiXCR, keeping a single row per CDR3 protein. The sample lists fewer than 950,000 distinct CDR3 sequences, around 36% seen once, with 10% to 15% in the top ten. The sequencing sample was made of blood. The receptor source for this set is a man aged 18 to 30 in good health. The conserved cysteine and the conserved F or W are not part of the CDR3 here. Fields, in order: J gene, V gene, CDR3 protein.

>TRBJ2-5|TRBV12-3/TRBV12-4
ASSPNRVQETQY
>TRBJ2-1|TRBV9
ASSVEVGTTSYNEQF
>TRBJ1-2|TRBV6-2/TRBV6-3
ASSSRLGTGTGYT
>TRBJ1-1|TRBV4-3
ASSQDSRYTEAF
>TRBJ1-2|TRBV24-1
ATSEGPSNYGYT
>TRBJ2-1|TRBV20-1
SASPSGTYNEQV
>TRBJ1-5|TRBV20-1
SASHGGRDQPQH
>TRBJ2-3|TRBV18
ASTQGAGTDTQY
>TRBJ2-5|TRBV7-2
ASTPQNPRLETQY
>TRBJ1-5|TRBV6-5
ASSYSPPQGRMGQPQH
>TRBJ2-1|TRBV5-1
ASSLVPLSIEQF
>TRBJ1-3|TRBV4-2
ASSQRGGSGNTIY
>-|TRBV4-1
ASSQGSPRGGISYEQY